One sample yielded the 19 T cell receptor beta chains listed below, sequenced in a study of PD-L1 blockade in urothelial cancer. The time point: pretreatment peripheral blood. The method was immunoSEQ multiplex PCR; TCRdb's version includes in-frame clones alone and lacks a portion of them. Seen here are tens of thousands of clones, roughly 90% observed once, and the top ten hold over 0.95%. The starting material was PBMCs, obtained around atezolizumab (anti-PD-L1) treatment. The receptors derive from a woman of 80 years or more with urothelial cancer.

V gene TRBV30 combines with J gene TRBJ2-7, with 10 nucleotides matching TRBD2. J gave up 7 bases and V 3 bases, and 9 bases lay outside the gene matches. Germline CDR1 GTSNPN, CDR2 SVGIG (reference sequence). The CDR3 is 14 amino acids. CDR3 amino acids: CAWSPGLATEEQYF. DNA of the CDR3: TGTGCCTGGAGCCCGGGACTAGCGACGGAGGAGCAGTACTTC.

This sequence joins TRBV4-1 and TRBJ2-1, with 10 bases that match TRBD2. V gave up 1 base and J gave up 8 bases; unmatched junction bases: 8. The CDR3 is made up of 16 amino acids. The germline CDR1 and CDR2 sequences are MGHRA and YSYEKL. CDR3 sequence: CASSQGGLAEGYEQFF. Here the CDR3 DNA reads TGCGCCAGCAGCCAAGGAGGACTAGCGGAGGGGTATGAGCAGTTCTTC.

CDR3 nucleotides: TGTGCCAGCAGTTCGCGACTATTGGGAGCGATCGGGGAGCTGTTTTTT. Amino acid sequence: CASSSRLLGAIGELFF. The chain uses TRBV6-5 and TRBJ2-2; D might be TRBD2 (5 bases). V was shortened by 4 bases and J by 7 bases, with 19 bases between the two germline ends. Germline V lookup: CDR1 MNHEY, CDR2 SVGAGI. This CDR3 has 16 amino acids.

This clone was found a few times. This chain links TRBV30 with TRBJ2-7, with a tentative D call TRBD2 (6 bases). Germline CDR1 reads GTSNPN; CDR2 reads SVGIG (reference sequence). V lost 6 bases to trimming and J lost 5 bases, with 20 bases between them. CDR3 length: 14 residues. CDR3 residues: CACPLATSPNEQYF. CDR3 nucleotide sequence: TGTGCCTGCCCCCTAGCGACTAGTCCCAACGAGCAGTACTTC.

This chain connects TRBV2 to TRBJ2-1; 7 bases align to TRBD1. Looked up from germline, CDR1 is SNHLY and CDR2 is FYNNEI. CDR3 length: 13 amino acids. The trim removed 6 bases at V and 6 bases at J, leaving 5 bases unmatched. CDR3 sequence (DNA): TGTGCCAGCAGGAGGGACAGCCGCAATGAGCAGTTCTTC. Amino acid sequence: CASRRDSRNEQFF.

The V and J genes are TRBV4-2 and TRBJ1-4, with TRBD1 matching 10 bases. The J segment lost 8 bases and the V segment lost 3 bases, leaving 9 bases of the junction unmatched. There are 16 residues in the CDR3. The V gene's germline CDR1 is LGHNA and CDR2 YNFKEQ. CDR3 bases: TGTGCCAGCAGCCAGCGGGCAGGACAGGGGGGCGAAAAACTGTTTTTT. Amino acid sequence: CASSQRAGQGGEKLFF.

The V call is TRBV27, the J call TRBJ1-5; the match to TRBD1 covers 7 bases. V lost 2 bases to trimming and J lost 2 bases; unmatched junction nucleotides: 6. This CDR3 is 16 amino acids long. From germline, CDR1 is MNHEY and CDR2 SMNVEV (reference sequence). In nucleotides, the CDR3 is TGTGCCAGCAGTTTAATTGGGACAGTTGGCAATCAGCCCCAGCATTTT. Residues: CASSLIGTVGNQPQHF.

This chain joins TRBV28 and TRBJ1-1, with a weak D call TRBD1 (6 bases). Trimming removed 2 bases at V and 11 bases at J, with 18 bases between. The CDR3 runs to 14 residues. Germline CDR1 and CDR2: MDHEN and SYDVKM. This chain's CDR3 is CASSLSRKSGDAFF. The CDR3 bases are TGTGCCAGCAGTTTAAGTAGGAAGTCAGGGGACGCTTTCTTT.

V gene TRBV28 combines with J gene TRBJ2-3, with TRBD2 matching 8 bases. Germline V lookup: CDR1 MDHEN, CDR2 SYDVKM. Unmatched junction bases numbered 4, after V lost 4 bases and J lost 1 base. The CDR3 totals 15 residues. CDR3 sequence reads: CASSSSGRGTDTQYF. The CDR3, as DNA: TGTGCCAGCAGTTCTAGCGGGCGTGGCACAGATACGCAGTATTTT.

The chain couples TRBV5-5 to TRBJ2-1; no clear D gene. Germline values: CDR1 SGHKS, CDR2 YYEKEE (reference sequence). Trimming left V 0 bases short and J 0 bases short, with 10 bases between. CDR3 size: 16 residues. Here the CDR3 reads CASSLGPESSYNEQFF. CDR3 DNA sequence: TGTGCCAGCAGCTTGGGGCCGGAGAGCTCCTACAATGAGCAGTTCTTC. Supplemented by reference TRBV5-5 and TRBJ2-1, the full variable domain reads DAGVTQSPTHLIKTRGQQVTLRCSPISGHKSVSWYQQVLGQGPQFIFQYYEKEERGRGNFPDRFSARQFPNYSSELNVNALLLGDSALYLCASSLGPESSYNEQFFGPGTRLTVL.

The chain links TRBV7-9 to TRBJ2-1, with 7 bases aligning to TRBD1. The CDR3 is 12 residues long. Trimming at V came to 4 bases and at J to 12 bases, leaving 6 bases not matched to a gene. Germline lookup yields CDR1 SEHNR and CDR2 FQNEAQ (reference sequence). This CDR3 reads CASSSDRAGQFF. DNA of the CDR3: TGTGCCAGCAGCTCCGACAGGGCTGGGCAGTTCTTC.

V and J are TRBV5-1 and TRBJ1-6, with TRBD1 matching over 12 bases. Germline V gene data show CDR1 as SGHRS and CDR2 as YFSETQ. The CDR3 sequence is 18 residues long. V lost 5 bases, J lost 0 bases, and 6 bases stayed unmatched. CDR3 sequence reads: CASSSGTGGDSYNSPLHF. The CDR3 DNA reads TGCGCCAGCAGTTCGGGGACAGGGGGCGACTCCTATAATTCACCCCTCCACTTT.

The rearrangement uses TRBV14 and TRBJ2-1; TRBD2 might be the D (5 bases). Germline-derived CDR1 and CDR2 are SGHDN and FVKESK. Trimming removed 2 bases from V and 5 bases from J, with 7 bases in between. The CDR3 extends over 13 amino acids. The CDR3 reads CASSQTRNNEQFF. CDR3 coding DNA: TGTGCCAGCAGCCAAACTAGAAACAATGAGCAGTTCTTC.

V and J are TRBV7-6 and TRBJ2-6, with TRBD2 as a possible D gene (6 bases). The CDR3 consists of 19 residues. Between the trimmed V and J ends, which lost 6 bases and 4 bases, there was a span of 25 bases. Germline values: CDR1 SGHVS, CDR2 FNYEAQ. For the CDR3, the DNA is TGTGCCAGCAGTAAGACCACCCGGGACGGGACTGGAGGGGCCAACGTCCTGACTTTC. This codes for CASSKTTRDGTGGANVLTF.

V usage is TRBV7-2 and J usage is TRBJ2-2, with 9 nucleotides matching TRBD1. The CDR3 has 16 amino acids. Germline assignment: CDR1 SGHTA and CDR2 FQGNSA. The trim removed 2 bases at V and 2 bases at J, leaving 3 bases unmatched. The chain's CDR3 is CASSLSGQGNTGELFF. The CDR3 DNA reads TGTGCCAGCAGCTTATCGGGACAGGGTAACACCGGGGAGCTGTTTTTT.

The chain is built from TRBV25-1 and TRBJ2-1; 11 bases map to TRBD2. This CDR3 region has 15 residues. Germline lookup yields CDR1 MGHDK and CDR2 SYGVNS. V shed 3 bases, J shed 7 bases, and the junction held 5 bases outside the gene matches. For the CDR3, the DNA is TGTGCCAGCAGTGATCGGCTAGCGGGAGGTAATGAGCAGTTCTTC. This codes for CASSDRLAGGNEQFF.

The rearrangement joins TRBV2 to TRBJ1-5; tentative D call: TRBD1 (5 bases). This CDR3 spans 15 amino acids. The germline V gene has CDR1 SNHLY and CDR2 FYNNEI. The germline V and J ends were trimmed by 4 bases and 0 bases, with 10 bases remaining between them. CDR3 in DNA: TGTGCCAGCAGTGGACAGTCAAATAGCAATCAGCCCCAGCATTTT. Its protein product is CASSGQSNSNQPQHF.

The V and J genes are TRBV28 and TRBJ2-2; a weak D match, TRBD1 (6 bases). The CDR3 contains 15 residues. From germline, CDR1 is MDHEN and CDR2 SYDVKM. Trimming removed 2 bases from V and 9 bases from J, with 16 bases in between. DNA for the CDR3: TGTGCCAGCAGTTTAGCAGGGGCTCAGGCTTGGGAGCTGTTTTTT. Its protein product is CASSLAGAQAWELFF.

Comments on this clone: A junction boundary mismatches the germline segment, possibly from a read error. The V gene is TRBV5-1, the J gene TRBJ2-7; TRBD2 aligns across 8 bases. The germline CDR1 and CDR2 sequences are SGHRS and YFSETQ. The CDR3 runs 13 residues. This chain's CDR3 is CASSSGSSHEQYF. CDR3 coding DNA: TGCGCCAGCAGCAGCGGGAGCTCCCACGAGCAGTACTTC.